Below are 8 T cell receptor beta chains sequenced from a single sample in a study of blood T cell repertoires in COVID-19. Data came from immunoSEQ multiplex PCR; TCRdb stores just in-frame clones and leaves some out. The repertoire includes over 110,000 clones, more than 70% of them detected once, and roughly 30% sits in the top ten. Source material: peripheral blood. Every receptor here comes from a human donor in a cohort sampled during active COVID-19.

Only one count was recorded for this clone. This chain links TRBV2 with TRBJ2-5, with 8 bases lining up with TRBD1. The CDR3 has 17 amino acids. Germline V gene lookup returns CDR1 SNHLY and CDR2 FYNNEI. V shed 6 bases and J 1 base; nucleotides not matched to a gene: 13. The CDR3 coding sequence is TGTGCCAGCAGAGGTCCGTGGCCAGGGGGCTTCCAAGAGACCCAGTACTTC. This codes for CASRGPWPGGFQETQYF.

V gene TRBV6-2 or TRBV6-3 combines with J gene TRBJ2-1, with D possibly TRBD1 on 6 matching bases. The CDR3 runs to 15 residues. With 5 bases removed from V and 2 bases from J, the gap between germline ends came to 13 bases. Germline values: CDR1 MNHEY, CDR2 SVGEGT. The CDR3, as DNA: TGTGCCAGCAGTCCCCGACAGGCCCCCTACAATGAGCAGTTCTTC. It translates to CASSPRQAPYNEQFF.

V usage is TRBV2 and J usage is TRBJ1-2; D not resolved. Germline V gene data show CDR1 as SNHLY and CDR2 as FYNNEI. V lost 7 bases and J lost 4, with 16 bases in between. The CDR3 sequence is 14 residues long. In DNA, the CDR3 is TGTGCCAGCAATCCGGACTTACTTGGCTATGGCTACACCTTC. This codes for CASNPDLLGYGYTF.

The rearrangement uses TRBV27 and TRBJ1-1; no clear D gene. This CDR3 contains 14 residues. The germline CDR1 and CDR2 sequences are MNHEY and SMNVEV (reference sequence). The V end was cut by 5 bases, the J end by 0 bases, with 10 bases between. The CDR3 region has the DNA TGTGCCAGCAGTCCCTATGGGCTGAACACTGAAGCTTTCTTT. Translating it yields CASSPYGLNTEAFF.

The rearrangement uses TRBV6-1 and TRBJ1-3; the D gene is possibly TRBD1 (5 bases). V gave up 3 bases and J gave up 4 bases, with 13 bases separating them. The CDR3 runs to 15 residues. Germline V gene sequence: CDR1 MNHNS, CDR2 SASEGT. CDR3 in DNA: TGTGCCAGCAGTGAGGGGGGATTTTGGGGAAACACCATATATTTT. As protein: CASSEGGFWGNTIYF.

V is TRBV6-5 and J is TRBJ2-2; tentatively, D is TRBD2 (6 bases). V was shortened by 6 bases and J by 4 bases, with 9 bases between the two germline ends. Germline V gene data show CDR1 as MNHEY and CDR2 as SVGAGI. There are 13 residues in the CDR3. The CDR3 DNA is TGTGCCAGCAGAATTAGCGGCACCGGGGAGCTGTTTTTT. It specifies CASRISGTGELFF.

The chain couples TRBV5-4 to TRBJ2-1, with D hard to call. The germline CDR1 and CDR2 sequences are SGHNT and YYREEE (reference sequence). The CDR3 is 14 residues long. Trimming stripped 0 bases from V and 2 bases from J, with 6 bases between. The CDR3 DNA follows: TGTGCCAGCAGCTTGGGCGATGCCTACAATGAGCAGTTCTTC. It codes for CASSLGDAYNEQFF.

The rearrangement uses TRBV24-1 and TRBJ2-1, with 7 bases that match TRBD1. V dropped 5 bases and J dropped 8; count of bases not matched to a gene: 5. This CDR3 is built from 13 residues. In germline, CDR1 is KGHDR, CDR2 SFDVKD. The CDR3 bases are TGTGCCACCAGTGGCACAACAGGGGATGAGCAGTTCTTC. This codes for CATSGTTGDEQFF.